This T cell receptor beta chain is drawn from a study of T cells in Graves' hyperthyroidism and ophthalmopathy. Overall study: Peripheral blood collection took place at initial diagnosis, before any treatment. Regarding the study as a whole: Ophthalmopathy was identified by the model a median about 6 months ahead of onset.

This clonotype appeared a few times. What it binds is not known. Ahead of any ophthalmopathy symptoms, the blood sample was obtained at the first diagnosis of hyperthyroidism. Trimming removed 8 bases from V and 7 bases from J, with 15 bases in between. This CDR3 comprises 13 residues. Amplification targeted TCR beta CDR3 regions from RNA transcripts. Using the HTBI primer set, a first-round RT-PCR was run on the TCR CDR3. TCRdb analysed the multiplex PCR reads with MiXCR anew, one entry per CDR3 protein. The sample contains around 380,000 distinct CDR3 sequences, roughly 14% of which appear only once.

The receptor's source is a man younger than 40 with Graves' hyperthyroidism that later progressed to Graves' ophthalmopathy. The source material was blood. The chain recombines TRBV12-3 or TRBV12-4 with TRBJ1-5; D gene unclear. CDR3 in amino acids: CASGPLLGQPQHF. In nucleotides, the CDR3 is TGTGCCAGCGGGCCCCTATTAGGGCAGCCCCAGCATTTT.